This T cell receptor beta chain came from a study of T cells in Graves' hyperthyroidism and ophthalmopathy. A sample of blood taken at first hyperthyroidism diagnosis preceded any ophthalmopathy symptoms. Amplification of TCR beta CDR3 regions was performed using RNA transcripts as template. First-round RT-PCR of the TCR CDR3 relied on the HTBI primer set. MiXCR was run by TCRdb on the multiplex PCR reads, yielding one entry per CDR3 protein. Of about 130,000 distinct CDR3 sequences in the sample, approximately 20% were seen once. CDR1 and CDR2 (germline): KGHSH, LQKENI. The CDR3 covers 13 residues. The V and J ends lost 2 bases and 3 bases respectively, with 5 bases between them.

Sequencing used blood. The gene calls are TRBV18 and TRBJ1-5, with unresolved D. This TCR was recovered from a woman aged 45 to 65 with Graves' hyperthyroidism that later progressed to Graves' ophthalmopathy. In nucleotides, the CDR3 is TGTGCCAGCTCACCAGACAACAATCAGCCCCAGCATTTT. Translation gives CASSPDNNQPQHF.